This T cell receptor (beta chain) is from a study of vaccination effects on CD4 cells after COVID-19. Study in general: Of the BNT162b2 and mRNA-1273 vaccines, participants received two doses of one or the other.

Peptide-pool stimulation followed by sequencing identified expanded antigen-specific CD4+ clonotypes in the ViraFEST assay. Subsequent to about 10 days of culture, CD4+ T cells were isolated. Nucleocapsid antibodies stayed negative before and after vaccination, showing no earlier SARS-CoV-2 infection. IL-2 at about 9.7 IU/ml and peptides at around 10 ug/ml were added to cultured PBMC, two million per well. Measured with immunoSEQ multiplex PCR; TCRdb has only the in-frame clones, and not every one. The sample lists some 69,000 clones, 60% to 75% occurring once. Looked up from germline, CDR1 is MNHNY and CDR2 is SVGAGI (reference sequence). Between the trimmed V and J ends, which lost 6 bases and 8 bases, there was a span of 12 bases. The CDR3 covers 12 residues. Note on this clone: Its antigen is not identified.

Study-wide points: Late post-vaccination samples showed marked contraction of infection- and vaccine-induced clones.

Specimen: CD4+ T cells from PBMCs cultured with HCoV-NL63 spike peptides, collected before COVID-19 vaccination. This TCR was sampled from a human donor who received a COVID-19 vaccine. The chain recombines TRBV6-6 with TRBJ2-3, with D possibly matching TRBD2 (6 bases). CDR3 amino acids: CASRNIGGTQYF. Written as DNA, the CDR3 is TGTGCCAGCAGGAATATCGGGGGTACGCAGTATTTT.